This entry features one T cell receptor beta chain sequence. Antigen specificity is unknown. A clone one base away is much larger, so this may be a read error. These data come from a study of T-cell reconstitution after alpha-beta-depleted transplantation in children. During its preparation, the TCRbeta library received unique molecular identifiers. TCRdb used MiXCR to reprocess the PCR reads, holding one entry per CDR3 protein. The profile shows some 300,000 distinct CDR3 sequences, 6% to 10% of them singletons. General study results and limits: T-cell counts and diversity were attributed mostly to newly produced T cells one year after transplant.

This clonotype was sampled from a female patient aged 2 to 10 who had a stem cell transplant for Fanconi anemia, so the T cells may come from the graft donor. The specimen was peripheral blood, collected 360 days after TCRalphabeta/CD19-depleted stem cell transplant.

The CDR3 nucleotides are TGTGCCAGCAGTTCCCAGCTGATTGAAGCTTTCTTT. Translation gives CASSSQLIEAFF. The rearrangement uses TRBV12-3 or TRBV12-4 and TRBJ1-1; D gene ambiguous. The CDR3 has 12 amino acids. Trimming removed 4 bases from V and 7 bases from J, with 10 bases in between.